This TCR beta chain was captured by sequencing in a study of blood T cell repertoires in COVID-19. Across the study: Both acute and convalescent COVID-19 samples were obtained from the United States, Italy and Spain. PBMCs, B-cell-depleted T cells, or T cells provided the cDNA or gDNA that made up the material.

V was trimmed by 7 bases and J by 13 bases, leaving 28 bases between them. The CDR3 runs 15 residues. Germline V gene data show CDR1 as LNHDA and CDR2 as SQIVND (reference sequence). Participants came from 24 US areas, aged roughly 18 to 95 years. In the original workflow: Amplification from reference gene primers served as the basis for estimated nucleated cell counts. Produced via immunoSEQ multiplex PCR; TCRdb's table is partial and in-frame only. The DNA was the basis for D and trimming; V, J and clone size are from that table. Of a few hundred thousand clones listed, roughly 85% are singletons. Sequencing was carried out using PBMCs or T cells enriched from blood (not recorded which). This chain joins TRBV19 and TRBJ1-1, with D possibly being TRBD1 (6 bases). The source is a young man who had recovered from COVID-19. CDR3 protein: CASTSLRDIEPFDFF. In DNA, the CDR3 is TGTGCCAGTACCAGCCTCCGGGACATAGAACCTTTCGATTTCTTT.